The next 21 T cell receptor beta chains were all read from a single sample in a study of early T cells in non-severe SARS-CoV-2 infection. MiXCR, applied by TCRdb to the 5' RACE reads, yields one record per CDR3 protein. The data contain about 27,000 distinct CDR3 sequences, 2.5% to 3.5% of them singletons. Sequenced: whole blood. Receptors were obtained from an adult who was a healthcare worker with PCR-confirmed SARS-CoV-2 infection or an uninfected control (not recorded which).

This clonotype was detected ten times or more. This chain connects TRBV6-1 to TRBJ2-4, with a weak D call TRBD1 (6 bases). The CDR3 is 13 residues long. CDR1 and CDR2 (germline): MNHNS, SASEGT. V was shortened by 5 bases and J by 6 bases, with 11 bases between the two germline ends. The CDR3 bases are TGTGCCAGCAGTACAGGGCGCAGAAACATTCAGTACTTC. Translated: CASSTGRRNIQYF.

This clonotype appeared many times. The chain employs TRBV20-1 and TRBJ1-2, with TRBD1 identical over 7 bases. V lost 3 bases and J lost 4; bases outside the gene matches: 5. Germline lookup yields CDR1 DFQATT and CDR2 SNEGSKA (reference sequence). This CDR3 region has 13 residues. The CDR3 DNA reads TGCAGTGCTAGCAACAGGGGAGCCTATGGCTACACCTTC. As protein: CSASNRGAYGYTF.

There are many counts of this clonotype. J is TRBJ2-3 and V is TRBV5-1, with D unclear. The CDR3 is 16 residues long. Germline V CDR1 and CDR2: SGHRS, YFSETQ. The V gene lost 0 bases and the J gene lost 1 base, with 12 bases spanning the gap. CDR3 coding DNA: TGCGCCAGCAGCTTGGCCGCGGCTTCCCGCACAGATACGCAGTATTTT. Its translation: CASSLAAASRTDTQYF.

This clonotype occurred many times. This rearrangement joins TRBV4-1 to TRBJ2-5; D unresolved. Germline V gives CDR1 MGHRA, CDR2 YSYEKL. V was pared by 8 bases and J by 0 bases, with 13 bases between. This CDR3 has 14 residues. CDR3 bases: TGCGCCAGCGCCCGAGGTCCATACCAAGAGACCCAGTACTTC. Protein product: CASARGPYQETQYF.

V is TRBV29-1 and J is TRBJ1-4; no clear D gene. CDR3 length: 13 amino acids. Per germline, CDR1 SQVTM and CDR2 ANQGSEA. Trimming removed 4 bases from V and 8 bases from J, with 14 bases in between. The CDR3 coding sequence is TGCAGCGTTGGGGTCGAGGCGGGGGAAAAACTGTTTTTT. Translating gives CSVGVEAGEKLFF.

There are many counts of this clonotype. The V gene is TRBV6-5, the J gene TRBJ2-1, with TRBD2 identical over 13 bases. This CDR3 region has 16 residues. V lost 7 bases to trimming and J lost 7 bases; unmatched junction nucleotides: 10. Germline V gene lookup returns CDR1 MNHEY and CDR2 SVGAGI. The chain's CDR3 is CASTHKVGLAGNEQFF. The DNA for the CDR3 is TGTGCCAGCACCCATAAAGTGGGACTAGCGGGGAATGAGCAGTTCTTC.

This clonotype was recorded many times. J is TRBJ1-5 and V is TRBV20-1, with D possibly TRBD1 on 5 matching bases. V lost 6 bases and J 2 bases, leaving 20 bases between the germline ends. The CDR3 contains 16 residues. Germline V lookup: CDR1 DFQATT, CDR2 SNEGSKA (reference sequence). The chain's CDR3 is CSALNGQKLGNQPQHF. The DNA for the CDR3 is TGCAGTGCCCTAAACGGACAAAAACTGGGCAATCAGCCCCAGCATTTT.

V is TRBV2 and J is TRBJ2-3; 9 bases align to TRBD2. Per germline, CDR1 SNHLY and CDR2 FYNNEI. CDR3 length equals 15 residues. The ends lost 6 bases at V and 2 bases at J; junction bases unmatched: 6. CDR3 protein: CASRASGAHTDTQYF. The CDR3 DNA reads TGTGCCAGCAGGGCTAGCGGGGCACACACAGATACGCAGTATTTT.

This clonotype was observed at least ten times. The V gene is TRBV2, the J gene TRBJ2-5; D is unresolved. CDR1 SNHLY and CDR2 FYNNEI come from the germline V gene. The CDR3 totals 10 residues. Trimming stripped 6 bases from V and 5 bases from J, with 4 bases between. The chain's CDR3 is CASSEETQYF. The CDR3 nucleotides are TGTGCCAGCAGCGAGGAGACCCAGTACTTC.

This clonotype was detected many times. The rearrangement links TRBV4-1 to TRBJ1-4, with a possible D match to TRBD1 (5 bases). The CDR3 length is 15 residues. V was clipped by 3 bases and J by 8 bases, with 16 bases between them. The germline V gene encodes CDR1 MGHRA and CDR2 YSYEKL. CDR3: CASSQNGQGGEKLFF. CDR3 nucleotide sequence: TGCGCCAGCAGCCAGAACGGCCAGGGAGGCGAAAAACTGTTTTTT.

At least ten counts were recorded for this clonotype. The chain carries TRBV15 and TRBJ1-5, with D unclear. This CDR3 has 15 amino acids. Germline V gives CDR1 LNHNV, CDR2 YYDKDF (reference sequence). V was shortened by 3 bases and J by 0 bases, with 9 bases between the two germline ends. The CDR3 region has the DNA TGTGCCACCAGCAGGGAAATAACTAGCAATCAGCCCCAGCATTTT. Encoded protein: CATSREITSNQPQHF.

This clonotype was picked up many times. The gene calls are TRBV18 and TRBJ1-3, with 8 nucleotides matching TRBD1. J was trimmed by 0 bases and V by 2 bases; bases with no gene match: 6. This CDR3 spans 17 amino acids. CDR1 KGHSH and CDR2 LQKENI come from the germline V gene. CDR3 protein: CASSPSRDRSSGNTIYF. Written as DNA, the CDR3 is TGTGCCAGCTCACCATCCCGGGACAGGAGCTCTGGAAACACCATATATTTT.

This clonotype qualifies as medium-sized. This chain connects TRBV7-9 to TRBJ2-3, with D perhaps matching TRBD2 (5 bases). This CDR3 contains 13 residues. V shed 7 bases and J shed 3 bases, with 11 bases lying between them. CDR1 and CDR2 from the germline V gene are SEHNR and FQNEAQ (reference sequence). The CDR3 sequence is CASKYSGTDTQYF. CDR3 DNA: TGTGCCAGCAAGTATTCGGGGACAGATACGCAGTATTTT. The full variable domain, in which reference TRBV7-9 and TRBJ2-3 provide the parts outside the CDR3, is DTGVSQNPRHKITKRGQNVTFRCDPISEHNRLYWYRQTLGQGPEFLTYFQNEAQLEKSRLLSDRFSAERPKGSFSTLEIQRTEQGDSAMYLCASKYSGTDTQYFGPGTRLTVL.

This clonotype turned up a few times. The V and J genes are TRBV20-1 and TRBJ1-2, with D tentatively TRBD1 (6 bases). CDR1 DFQATT and CDR2 SNEGSKA come from the germline V gene (reference sequence). This CDR3 has 13 residues. V lost 3 bases and J lost 4, with 12 bases in between. For the CDR3, the DNA is TGCAGTGCTAGTGACAGGTCGGTCTATGGCTACACCTTC. Amino acids: CSASDRSVYGYTF.

This clonotype was counted a few times. V gene TRBV7-6 combines with J gene TRBJ2-1, with 8 bases matching TRBD2. The ends lost 8 bases at V and 0 bases at J; junction bases unmatched: 9. The CDR3 loop spans 16 amino acids. The germline V gene encodes CDR1 SGHVS and CDR2 FNYEAQ. The CDR3 region has the DNA TGTGCCAGCGGGTTGTACGGGGGGGCCTCCTACAATGAGCAGTTCTTC. Protein product: CASGLYGGASYNEQFF.

There are many counts of this clonotype. The chain couples TRBV7-3 to TRBJ2-2; 7 bases align to TRBD1. Germline V gives CDR1 SGHTA, CDR2 FQGTGA. The CDR3 contains 16 residues. V was pared by 5 bases and J by 1 base, with 7 bases of the junction left unmatched. CDR3 sequence (DNA): TGTGCCAGCAGCACCTGGGACAGAGAGAACACCGGGGAGCTGTTTTTT. Protein product: CASSTWDRENTGELFF.

The rearrangement uses TRBV10-1 and TRBJ2-2; a possible D gene is TRBD1 (5 bases). The CDR3 extends over 14 amino acids. Trimming took 8 bases from V and 0 from J, leaving 10 bases between them. The germline V gene encodes CDR1 WNHNN and CDR2 SYGVQD (reference sequence). The CDR3 bases are TGCGCCAGCGGACATAGTTCGAACACCGGGGAGCTGTTTTTT. It translates to CASGHSSNTGELFF.

At least ten counts were recorded for this clonotype. The chain employs TRBV11-2 and TRBJ2-6, with D possibly TRBD2 on 6 matching bases. Trimming pared 2 bases from V and 0 bases from J, leaving 14 bases between. The CDR3 contains 18 residues. Germline V gene lookup returns CDR1 SGHAT and CDR2 FQNNGV. CDR3 sequence: CASSLIWDGSSGANVLTF. In DNA, the CDR3 is TGTGCCAGCAGCTTAATATGGGACGGGAGCTCTGGGGCCAACGTCCTGACTTTC.

At least ten counts were recorded for this clonotype. At one end the junction does not follow the germline gene, possibly because of a read error. This sequence joins TRBV11-1 and TRBJ1-1, with a tentative D call TRBD1 (5 bases). Germline loops: CDR1 SGHAT, CDR2 FQDESV (reference sequence). This CDR3 is 12 amino acids long. CDR3 sequence (DNA): TGTGCCAGCAGCTTCCGGGGGTCTGAAGTTTTCTTT. Its translation: CASSFRGSEVFF. Full variable domain (rest looked up from reference TRBV11-1 and TRBJ1-1): EAEVAQSPRYKITEKSQAVAFWCDPISGHATLYWYRQILGQGPELLVQFQDESVVDDSQLPKDRFSAERLKGVDSTLKIQPAELGDSAMYLCASSFRGSEVFFGQGTRLTVV.

This clonotype has a count of ten or more. For the CDR3, the DNA is TGTGCCAGCGTACCCCAGAACACTGAAGCTTTCTTT. It yields the protein CASVPQNTEAFF. The chain couples TRBV2 to TRBJ1-1; D gene ambiguous. V was shortened by 8 bases and J by 1 base, with 8 bases between the two germline ends. This CDR3 is built from 12 residues. In germline, CDR1 is SNHLY, CDR2 FYNNEI.

Many counts were recorded for this clonotype. V usage is TRBV4-2 and J usage is TRBJ2-2, with D possibly being TRBD1 (6 bases). The CDR3 extends over 16 amino acids. From germline, CDR1 is LGHNA and CDR2 YNFKEQ. Trimming took off 2 bases at V and 4 bases at J, with 14 bases between the two ends. The CDR3: CASSQSSGDVTGELFF. CDR3 coding DNA: TGTGCCAGCAGCCAATCGTCAGGGGATGTCACCGGGGAGCTGTTTTTT.